The 25 T cell receptor beta chains reported below all come from one sample, sequenced in a study of cytomegalovirus exposure and HLA in healthy donors. Both 60 Vbeta primers and 13 Jbeta primers went into the PCR. Profiling relied on immunoSEQ multiplex PCR, and the TCRdb table lists in-frame clones only, not all of them. The sample has 170,000 or so clones, roughly 78% seen once; the top ten hold about 12%. Sequenced input: PBMCs. The origin of the receptors is a woman aged 45-65 years in good health and CMV-seropositive.

This rearrangement joins TRBV5-1 to TRBJ2-5, with unresolved D. With the DNA end fitting TRBJ2-7 better, the J assignment may be wrong. From germline, CDR1 is SGHRS and CDR2 YFSETQ. The CDR3 consists of 15 residues. The CDR3 DNA reads TGCGCCAGCAACTCGGGCAAACCTGGGGACTACGAGCAGTACTTC. Translating it yields CASNSGKPGDYEQYF.

The V and J genes are TRBV6-1 and TRBJ1-2; unclear D gene. Germline CDR1 MNHNS, CDR2 SASEGT. V was clipped by 6 bases and J by 8 bases, with 7 bases between them. This CDR3 has 10 residues. The CDR3 region has the DNA TGTGCCAGCAGCGATGAGGGCTACACCTTC. This gives the protein CASSDEGYTF.

The V and J genes are TRBV12-5 and TRBJ1-3; D unresolved. The germline V gene has CDR1 LGHNT and CDR2 FRNRAP. Trimming removed 1 base from V and 4 bases from J, with 8 bases in between. The CDR3 sequence is 14 residues long. This chain's CDR3 is CASGLGPVGNTIYF. In DNA form, the CDR3 reads TGTGCTAGTGGTTTGGGTCCTGTGGGAAACACCATATATTTT.

With regard to this clone: Other DNA sequences in the sample encode the same CDR3. The chain has TRBV5-1 and TRBJ2-5; 8 nucleotides match TRBD2. Germline CDR1 is SGHRS and CDR2 is YFSETQ. V was clipped by 3 bases and J by 1 base; unmatched bases: 2. The CDR3 totals 14 residues. The CDR3, as DNA: TGCGCCAGCAGCTCCGGGACTAGCCAAGAGACCCAGTACTTC. As protein: CASSSGTSQETQYF.

This chain connects TRBV9 to TRBJ1-6, with TRBD1 as a possible D gene (6 bases). In germline, CDR1 is SGDLS, CDR2 YYNGEE. The V gene lost 7 bases and the J gene lost 5 bases, with 10 bases spanning the gap. This CDR3 has 13 amino acids. The CDR3 DNA follows: TGTGCCAGCGGTGCAGGGGATAATTCACCCCTCCACTTT. The encoded protein is CASGAGDNSPLHF.

The V gene is TRBV5-1, the J gene TRBJ2-5, with 9 bases matching TRBD1. Germline V gene data show CDR1 as SGHRS and CDR2 as YFSETQ. V lost 0 bases to trimming and J lost 2 bases; unmatched junction nucleotides: 5. The CDR3 loop spans 16 amino acids. The CDR3 nucleotides are TGCGCCAGCAGCTTGGCCCTTGGGACAGGGCAAGAGACCCAGTACTTC. Protein: CASSLALGTGQETQYF.

The J gene is TRBJ2-1, the V gene TRBV2, with 8 bases matching TRBD2. Trimming took 8 bases from V and 5 from J; bases not matched to a gene: 8. CDR3 length: 14 amino acids. The germline gives CDR1 SNHLY, CDR2 FYNNEI. The CDR3: CASAKRGLDNEQFF. The CDR3 DNA sequence: TGTGCCAGCGCTAAGCGGGGGCTCGACAATGAGCAGTTCTTC.

V is TRBV5-6 and J is TRBJ1-6; TRBD1 aligns across 7 bases. Trimming at V came to 3 bases and at J to 5 bases, leaving 8 bases not matched to a gene. Germline V gene data show CDR1 as SGHDT and CDR2 as YYEEEE. The length of the CDR3 is 16 residues. CDR3: CASSSPGQINNSPLHF. CDR3 sequence (DNA): TGTGCCAGCAGCTCCCCGGGACAGATTAATAATTCACCCCTCCACTTT.

This clone came up a few times. V and J are TRBV6-1 and TRBJ1-1; tentative D call: TRBD1 (5 bases). V lost 1 base, J lost 7 bases, and 16 bases lay in between. This CDR3 has 15 residues. The V gene's germline CDR1 is MNHNS and CDR2 SASEGT. Here the CDR3 DNA reads TGTGCCAGCAGTGAAGGATTTGGCTGGGGGGGTGAAGCTTTCTTT. Amino acids: CASSEGFGWGGEAFF.

This chain connects TRBV19 to TRBJ1-5; 8 bases map to TRBD1. The CDR3 contains 15 residues. Germline-derived CDR1 and CDR2 are LNHDA and SQIVND (reference sequence). V lost 6 bases to trimming and J lost 1 base; unmatched junction nucleotides: 5. This CDR3 is CASRETGDSNQPQHF. The CDR3 nucleotides are TGTGCCAGTAGAGAGACAGGGGACAGCAATCAGCCCCAGCATTTT.

This rearrangement joins TRBV2 to TRBJ2-6; 7 bases line up with TRBD1. Germline loops: CDR1 SNHLY, CDR2 FYNNEI. The CDR3 is made up of 15 amino acids. V gave up 6 bases and J gave up 5 bases; unmatched junction bases: 7. CDR3 sequence (DNA): TGTGCCAGCAGCGGGACAGCACTCTGGGCCAACGTCCTGACTTTC. Encoded protein: CASSGTALWANVLTF.

This clone was observed a single time. The chain uses TRBV5-8 and TRBJ2-2, with a weak D call TRBD1 (6 bases). Trimming cost V 4 bases and J 0 bases, with 13 bases left between them. Germline V gene data show CDR1 as SGHTS and CDR2 as YDEGEE. The CDR3 is 16 residues long. Here the CDR3 DNA reads TGTGCCAGCAGCGGGGGCCCGGCAACGAACACCGGGGAGCTGTTTTTT. Its translation: CASSGGPATNTGELFF.

This sequence joins TRBV7-8 and TRBJ1-5; D gene uncertain. The CDR3 is 13 residues long. Germline CDR1 is SGHVS and CDR2 is FQNEAQ. V dropped 2 bases and J dropped 6 bases, with 8 bases sitting between them. This chain's CDR3 is CASSLFKSQPQHF. DNA of the CDR3: TGTGCCAGCAGCTTATTTAAGAGTCAGCCCCAGCATTTT.

The V call is TRBV5-8, the J call TRBJ1-5; perhaps TRBD1 as D (5 bases). Trimming took 4 bases from V and 5 from J, leaving 13 bases between them. CDR3 length: 14 amino acids. Per germline, CDR1 SGHTS and CDR2 YDEGEE. CDR3 coding DNA: TGTGCCAGCAGCCCTAGCGGGGCATATCAGCCCCAGCATTTT. This sequence encodes CASSPSGAYQPQHF.

This rearrangement joins TRBV18 to TRBJ1-4; D perhaps matches TRBD1 (5 bases). Germline V lookup: CDR1 KGHSH, CDR2 LQKENI. V lost 0 bases and J lost 5, with 10 bases in between. This CDR3 spans 15 amino acids. The CDR3, as DNA: TGTGCCAGCTCACCACCGGGGCAGATAAATGAAAAACTGTTTTTT. It codes for CASSPPGQINEKLFF.

This clone has just a few counts. The V and J genes are TRBV5-1 and TRBJ2-5, with 7 bases lining up with TRBD1. The J segment lost 8 bases and the V segment lost 1 base, leaving 5 bases of the junction unmatched. CDR3 size: 13 residues. From germline, CDR1 is SGHRS and CDR2 YFSETQ. The CDR3 spells CASSLMGDSTQYF. The CDR3 coding sequence is TGCGCCAGCAGCTTGATGGGGGACAGCACCCAGTACTTC.

The chain employs TRBV7-8 and TRBJ1-5; 7 nucleotides line up with TRBD1. The CDR3 is 13 residues long. Germline V gives CDR1 SGHVS, CDR2 FQNEAQ. V lost 5 bases, J lost 6 bases, and 4 bases stayed unmatched. CDR3 protein: CASSRQGFQPQHF. In nucleotides, the CDR3 is TGTGCCAGCAGCAGACAGGGCTTTCAGCCCCAGCATTTT. Using reference TRBV7-8 and TRBJ1-5 for the parts outside the CDR3, the full variable domain is GAGVSQSPRYKVAKRGQDVALRCDPISGHVSLFWYQQALGQGPEFLTYFQNEAQLDKSGLPSDRFFAERPEGSVSTLKIQRTQQEDSAVYLCASSRQGFQPQHFGDGTRLSIL.

This clone was counted once. This chain connects TRBV6-5 to TRBJ2-7, with unresolved D. The germline CDR1 and CDR2 sequences are MNHEY and SVGAGI. V was cut by 0 bases and J by 2 bases, with 8 bases left in between. The CDR3 spans 14 residues. The CDR3 bases are TGTGCCAGCAGTTACTCGTTCGAGGCCTACGAGCAGTACTTC. Its translation: CASSYSFEAYEQYF.

The genes are TRBV7-8 and TRBJ1-5; no clear D. CDR1 and CDR2 from the germline V gene are SGHVS and FQNEAQ. The CDR3 has 15 residues. V lost 5 bases and J 0 bases, leaving 11 bases between the germline ends. CDR3 loop: CASSSTGYSNQPQHF. The CDR3 region has the DNA TGTGCCAGCAGCAGCACGGGGTATAGCAATCAGCCCCAGCATTTT.

CDR3 loop: CASSLGQGFDEQFF. The CDR3 DNA reads TGCGCCAGCAGCTTGGGACAGGGCTTCGATGAGCAGTTCTTC. The chain links TRBV5-1 to TRBJ2-1; 7 nucleotides align to TRBD1. Germline V CDR1 and CDR2: SGHRS, YFSETQ. V lost 0 bases, J lost 8 bases, and 5 bases stayed unmatched. The CDR3 contains 14 residues.

The chain links TRBV9 to TRBJ2-3; TRBD2 matches at 11 bases. Germline V gene lookup returns CDR1 SGDLS and CDR2 YYNGEE. The CDR3 spans 15 residues. Trimming took 5 bases from V and 6 from J; bases not matched to a gene: 8. CDR3 region: CASSFSGGAGDTQYF. As DNA, the CDR3 is TGTGCCAGCAGTTTTAGCGGGGGGGCCGGGGATACGCAGTATTTT.

The chain uses TRBV19 and TRBJ2-7, with D possibly matching TRBD1 (6 bases). Looked up from germline, CDR1 is LNHDA and CDR2 is SQIVND (reference sequence). Trimming left V 0 bases short and J 1 base short, with 7 bases between. CDR3 length equals 14 residues. CDR3 nucleotides: TGTGCCAGTAGTATAGACAGGGGTTCCTACGAGCAGTACTTC. This translates into CASSIDRGSYEQYF.

V gene TRBV7-2 combines with J gene TRBJ1-6; D remains ambiguous. V gave up 2 bases and J gave up 10 bases, with 9 bases separating them. Germline lookup yields CDR1 SGHTA and CDR2 FQGNSA. This CDR3 contains 13 residues. CDR3 nucleotide sequence: TGTGCCAGCAGCTTAAGACTGGAGTCACCCCTCCACTTT. This gives the protein CASSLRLESPLHF.

The V and J genes are TRBV2 and TRBJ1-2; TRBD1 matches at 7 bases. Germline trimming cut 5 bases from V and 5 bases from J; bases unmatched to any gene: 11. The V gene's germline CDR1 is SNHLY and CDR2 FYNNEI. The CDR3 loop spans 15 amino acids. Written as DNA, the CDR3 is TGTGCCAGCAGTTTACCGGGACAGTGGAGTTATGGCTACACCTTC. This gives the protein CASSLPGQWSYGYTF.

The rearrangement links TRBV6-5 to TRBJ1-1, with a possible D match to TRBD1 (6 bases). V lost 6 bases and J lost 2, with 16 bases in between. This CDR3 comprises 15 residues. Looked up from germline, CDR1 is MNHEY and CDR2 is SVGAGI. CDR3 DNA sequence: TGTGCCAGCAGCCTAGGGGGTATCGGTAACACTGAAGCTTTCTTT. This translates into CASSLGGIGNTEAFF.